A single sample is the source of the 16 T cell receptor beta chains below, sequenced in a study of T-cell memory formation after mild COVID-19. TCRdb called the 5' RACE reads again in MiXCR, with one record for every CDR3 protein. In the table there are approximately 34,000 distinct CDR3 sequences, 7% to 8% of which are singletons. Sequenced sample: PBMCs or a T cell subset sorted from them (not recorded which). Receptors were obtained from a man between 18 and 29 years old who had mild COVID-19 (a few samples of this study predate the infection). Cell type and time point are not known.

This clonotype has only a few counts. V gene TRBV5-1 combines with J gene TRBJ1-3, with a possible D match to TRBD1 (5 bases). Trimming took 4 bases from V and 2 from J, leaving 19 bases between them. Germline CDR1 is SGHRS and CDR2 is YFSETQ. CDR3 length: 17 residues. This chain's CDR3 is CASSPQPQGRAGNTIYF. In DNA, the CDR3 is TGCGCCAGCAGCCCACAACCGCAGGGTAGAGCTGGAAACACCATATATTTT.

This clonotype was picked up many times. The chain employs TRBV11-3 and TRBJ2-1; TRBD2 agrees at 7 bases. The trim removed 1 base at V and 4 bases at J, leaving 7 bases unmatched. In germline, CDR1 is SGHNT, CDR2 YENEEA. This CDR3 is built from 16 residues. The CDR3 loop is CASSLGDSGPYNEQFF. In DNA form, the CDR3 reads TGTGCCAGCAGCTTAGGAGATAGCGGGCCTTACAATGAGCAGTTCTTC. Full variable domain (outside the CDR3, taken from reference TRBV11-3 and TRBJ2-1): EAGVVQSPRYKIIEKKQPVAFWCNPISGHNTLYWYLQNLGQGPELLIRYENEEAVDDSQLPKDRFSAERLKGVDSTLKIQPAELGDSAVYLCASSLGDSGPYNEQFFGPGTRLTVL.

The sample holds many counts of this clonotype. This chain connects TRBV3-1 to TRBJ2-7; weak D call: TRBD1 (6 bases). The CDR3 consists of 13 residues. CDR1 LGHDT and CDR2 YNNKEL come from the germline V gene (reference sequence). The V end lost 8 bases, the J end lost 0 bases, and 11 bases lay between the germline ends. CDR3 in DNA: TGTGCCAGCGGGGGCCAACCCTCCTACGAGCAGTACTTC. It yields the protein CASGGQPSYEQYF.

This clonotype was counted at least ten times. The gene calls are TRBV3-2 and TRBJ2-7; the D call TRBD1 from the table was never checked on the DNA. TRBV3-2 is a known pseudogene. This CDR3 comprises 13 residues. In nucleotides, the CDR3 is TGTGCCAGCAGCCAAGATGCGGGGGACGAGCAGTACGTC. Residues: CASSQDAGDEQYV.

This clonotype was seen ten or more times. The V and J genes are TRBV5-6 and TRBJ1-1; tentative D call: TRBD1 (5 bases). CDR3 length equals 13 residues. The V gene lost 0 bases and the J gene lost 4 bases, with 7 bases spanning the gap. CDR1 and CDR2 from the germline V gene are SGHDT and YYEEEE. CDR3 residues: CASSLERGTEAFF. The CDR3 DNA is TGTGCCAGCAGCTTGGAGAGGGGCACTGAAGCTTTCTTT.

V is TRBV20-1 and J is TRBJ2-1; D might be TRBD2 (6 bases). Germline V lookup: CDR1 DFQATT, CDR2 SNEGSKA (reference sequence). The CDR3 has 16 amino acids. Deletions cut 6 bases from V and 0 bases from J, with 18 bases between. CDR3 residues: CSANHPYGGSYNEQFF. The CDR3 coding sequence is TGCAGTGCGAACCACCCCTACGGGGGCTCCTACAATGAGCAGTTCTTC.

This clonotype was observed many times. The chain is built from TRBV19 and TRBJ2-1; D might be TRBD1 (5 bases). The germline V gene has CDR1 LNHDA and CDR2 SQIVND (reference sequence). V lost 4 bases, J lost 15 bases, and 16 bases lay in between. The CDR3 spans 12 residues. CDR3 coding DNA: TGTGCCAGTAGTAATCCTCTAGGGGCTCCGTTCTTC. It specifies CASSNPLGAPFF.

This clonotype was detected many times. The rearrangement links TRBV2 to TRBJ2-1; 11 nucleotides match TRBD2. V lost 7 bases and J lost 10; bases outside the gene matches: 12. Germline V gives CDR1 SNHLY, CDR2 FYNNEI. The CDR3 has 15 amino acids. This CDR3 is CASTSTTSGAGEQFF. In nucleotides, the CDR3 is TGTGCCAGCACATCTACGACTAGCGGGGCGGGCGAGCAGTTCTTC.

This clonotype came up many times. The V call is TRBV12-3 or TRBV12-4, the J call TRBJ2-1; no definite D call. This CDR3 is built from 12 residues. V dropped 5 bases and J dropped 15 bases, with 17 bases sitting between them. Here the CDR3 DNA reads TGTGCCAGCAGTACATGGACCACTTCGGTGTTCTTC. Protein product: CASSTWTTSVFF.

By frequency in the sample, this clonotype is medium-sized (0.01 to 0.1%). The genes are TRBV6-2 or TRBV6-3 and TRBJ2-7; 9 bases fit TRBD1. Per the germline V gene, CDR1 is MNHEY and CDR2 is SVGEGT. J was trimmed by 3 bases and V by 0 bases; bases with no gene match: 0. The CDR3 extends over 14 amino acids. The CDR3 DNA reads TGTGCCAGCAGTTACTCGACAGGGGGCTACGAGCAGTACTTC. Protein sequence: CASSYSTGGYEQYF.

This clonotype was seen at least ten times. The chain uses TRBV9 and TRBJ1-2, with TRBD1 identical over 9 bases. V lost 4 bases and J lost 4; bases outside the gene matches: 5. The germline CDR1 and CDR2 sequences are SGDLS and YYNGEE. The CDR3 totals 14 residues. The chain's CDR3 is CASSPGQGPYGYTF. As DNA, the CDR3 is TGTGCCAGCAGCCCAGGACAGGGGCCCTATGGCTACACCTTC.

This clonotype appeared many times. The rearrangement links TRBV6-5 to TRBJ2-3; 7 positions agree with TRBD1. CDR3 length: 14 residues. V lost 2 bases, J lost 1 base, and 0 bases stayed unmatched. Germline V gene lookup returns CDR1 MNHEY and CDR2 SVGAGI. The CDR3 DNA is TGTGCCAGCAGTTACAGGGGGCGCACAGATACGCAGTATTTT. Encoded protein: CASSYRGRTDTQYF.

This clonotype was detected ten times or more. The chain joins TRBV11-2 to TRBJ2-1, with no clear D. With 6 bases removed from V and 11 bases from J, the gap between germline ends came to 11 bases. CDR1 is SGHAT, CDR2 FQNNGV, per germline. The CDR3 length is 11 residues. In DNA form, the CDR3 reads TGTGCCAGCAGTTTCGGACGTCAGCAGTTCTTC. It yields the protein CASSFGRQQFF. Variable domain in full (rest from reference TRBV11-2 and TRBJ2-1): EAGVAQSPRYKIIEKRQSVAFWCNPISGHATLYWYQQILGQGPKLLIQFQNNGVVDDSQLPKDRFSAERLKGVDSTLKIQPAKLEDSAVYLCASSFGRQQFFGPGTRLTVL.

This clonotype has only a few counts. This sequence joins TRBV7-2 and TRBJ1-3; D might be TRBD1 (6 bases). V lost 1 base to trimming and J lost 4 bases, with 11 bases between them. Germline lookup yields CDR1 SGHTA and CDR2 FQGNSA. The CDR3 is 15 residues long. CDR3 coding DNA: TGTGCCAGCAGCTTAGTAGTGACAGGAGGAAACACCATATATTTT. The encoded protein is CASSLVVTGGNTIYF.

This clonotype was recorded many times. The chain employs TRBV28 and TRBJ1-5; D uncertain. Germline V lookup: CDR1 MDHEN, CDR2 SYDVKM. This CDR3 has 12 residues. V was clipped by 6 bases and J by 6 bases, with 9 bases between them. CDR3 in amino acids: CASSSSGQPQHF. The CDR3 DNA is TGTGCCAGCAGCTCCTCAGGTCAGCCCCAGCATTTT.

Only a few counts were recorded for this clonotype. The chain carries TRBV6-1 and TRBJ2-7; D may be TRBD1 or TRBD2 (6 bases each). CDR1 is MNHNS, CDR2 SASEGT, per germline. The CDR3 runs to 14 residues. V dropped 3 bases and J dropped 2 bases, with 11 bases sitting between them. In DNA form, the CDR3 reads TGTGCCAGCAGTGACTACCGGGGGCCCTACGAGCAGTACGTC. Encoded protein: CASSDYRGPYEQYV.